These T cell receptor beta chains were read from a single sample in a study of CD8+ T cells in alopecia areata. This table comes from immunoSEQ multiplex PCR, and its TCRdb copy is limited to in-frame clones, with some not included. The sample lists approximately 98,000 clones; around 55% were seen once. The source material was CD8+ T cells sorted from blood. The source is a human donor in good health. Both conserved end residues are part of each CDR3. A D gene is named only where the DNA matches it firmly. Size is omitted from some rows. Given values are once, few, many or a class for expanded clones.

D gene,CDR3 length,clone size,J gene,V gene,CDR3 DNA,CDR3 protein
TRBD1,18,few,TRBJ1-5,TRBV7-6,TGTGCCAGCAGCTTAGACCCCAGCGGGACAGGGGTTTCACAGCCCCAGCATTTT,CASSLDPSGTGVSQPQHF
.,13,.,TRBJ1-2,TRBV7-9,TGTGCCAGCAGCTTTGGGACGGAGTATGGCTACACCTTC,CASSFGTEYGYTF
TRBD2,17,.,TRBJ2-5,TRBV29-1,TGCAGCGTCGCCTCCGGCGCTAGCGGGGGGCCGGAAGAGACCCAGTACTTC,CSVASGASGGPEETQYF
.,11,.,TRBJ1-1,TRBV12-5,TGTGCTAGTGGTTCTTTCACTGAAGCTTTCTTT,CASGSFTEAFF
.,16,once,TRBJ2-7,TRBV7-6,TGTGCCAGCAGCCAGGCTATTTTGGAGCAAGGCGGCGAGCAGTACTTC,CASSQAILEQGGEQYF
.,17,few,TRBJ2-3,TRBV4-3,TGCGCCAGCAGCCAAGCATGGACTTCCCTCACGGCAGATACGCAGTATTTT,CASSQAWTSLTADTQYF
TRBD2,14,once,TRBJ2-7,TRBV4-2,TGTGCCAGCACCCCATGGCGGGGGGGATACGAGCAGTACTTC,CASTPWRGGYEQYF
.,14,.,TRBJ1-1,TRBV27,TGTGCCAGCAGTTTCGGGACTCAGAACACTGAAGCTTTCTTT,CASSFGTQNTEAFF
TRBD1,15,few,TRBJ2-3,TRBV6-5,TGTGCCAGCAGTTCCTCGGGACAGGCCACAGATACGCAGTATTTT,CASSSSGQATDTQYF
TRBD1,14,.,TRBJ1-1,TRBV9,TGTGCCAGCAGCGAGTGGACAGGCCCGGAGGGAGCTTTCTTT,CASSEWTGPEGAFF
.,13,.,TRBJ2-5,TRBV15,TGTGCCACCAGCAGAGATTCTCACGAGACCCAGTACTTC,CATSRDSHETQYF
TRBD1,15,.,TRBJ1-1,TRBV19,TGTGCCAGTAGTTCGGGACAGATGATTGGTACTGAAGCTTTCTTT,CASSSGQMIGTEAFF